The rows below give T cell receptor beta chains drawn from one sample of a study of blood T cell repertoires in COVID-19. The method was immunoSEQ multiplex PCR; TCRdb's version includes in-frame clones alone and lacks a portion of them. The sample includes 50,000 to 75,000 clones, over 75% seen only once; the top ten take roughly 7%. The sample consisted of peripheral blood. Receptors were obtained from a man in his sixties with acute or convalescent COVID-19. Each CDR3 is given with its conserved first and last residue. Fields, in order: clone size, V gene, D gene, J gene, CDR3 DNA, CDR3 protein. A D gene is named only where the DNA matches it firmly. Expanded clones get a size class; other rows say once, few or many, or leave the size out.

-,TRBV15,TRBD2,TRBJ2-5,TGTGCCACCAGCAGAGAGGCTAGCGGGGCCCAAGAGACCCAGTACTTC,CATSREASGAQETQYF
-,TRBV5-1,TRBD2,TRBJ2-5,TGCGCCAGCAGCTCCGGCGGGGGGGCCCAAGAGACCCAGTACTTC,CASSSGGGAQETQYF
-,TRBV20-1,-,TRBJ2-5,TGCAGCCGCGGGGGCAGGGAGACCCAGTACTTC,CSRGGRETQYF
-,TRBV29-1,-,TRBJ2-7,TGCAGCGTTGATCGGGGGGCTAACGAGCAGTACTTC,CSVDRGANEQYF
-,TRBV13,-,TRBJ2-4,TGTGCCAGCAGCCGGAAGGGCCAGGGGCAAGTTTCGTACTTC,CASSRKGQGQVSYF
-,TRBV21-1,-,TRBJ2-4,TGTGCCAGCAGCGGCTCTTGGGCCAAAAACATTCAGTACTTC,CASSGSWAKNIQYF
-,TRBV9,-,TRBJ2-5,TGTGCCAGCAGCGTACGGGGAGGGGGCCAAGAGACCCAGTACTTC,CASSVRGGGQETQYF
-,TRBV3-1/TRBV3-2,-,TRBJ2-2,TGTGCCAGCAGCCAAGGTGGGGGGACCTCGAACACCGGGGAGCTGTTTTTT,CASSQGGGTSNTGELFF
-,TRBV4-1,TRBD2,TRBJ2-3,TGCGCCAGCAGCCAAAAATGGACTAGCGGGGCGAACACAGATACGCAGTATTTT,CASSQKWTSGANTDTQYF
-,TRBV15,TRBD1,TRBJ2-7,TGTGCCACCAGCAGAGATCGAACAGGGACAGGGGCCCCACAGTACTTC,CATSRDRTGTGAPQYF
-,TRBV28,-,TRBJ1-5,TGTGCCAGCAGTTTTCCAGGGGATCAGCCCCAGCATTTT,CASSFPGDQPQHF
few,TRBV6-5,TRBD2,TRBJ2-7,TGTGCCAGCAGTTACACGCTTTCGGGGGGCGAGCAGTACTTC,CASSYTLSGGEQYF
-,TRBV2,TRBD2,TRBJ2-2,TGTGCCAGCAGTGCATCTAGCGGGAGCACCGGGGAGCTGTTTTTT,CASSASSGSTGELFF
-,TRBV11-2,-,TRBJ2-1,TGTGCCAGCAGCTTAGTTTCTAGCGCGGGCGGTGAGCAGTTCTTC,CASSLVSSAGGEQFF
-,TRBV27,-,TRBJ2-2,TGTGCCAGCACTACGGGGGGCCCAAACACCGGGGAGCTGTTTTTT,CASTTGGPNTGELFF
once,TRBV30,TRBD1,TRBJ2-2,TGTGCCTGGAGCCGCAGGGGGTCGGACACCGGGGAGCTGTTTTTT,CAWSRRGSDTGELFF
-,TRBV21-1,-,TRBJ1-4,TGTGCCAGCAGCTCGCAAGGGACAGGCAGAGATGAAAAACTGTTTTTT,CASSSQGTGRDEKLFF
-,TRBV11-2,-,TRBJ2-7,TGTGCCAGCAGCTTAGGTATGCGGACAGCGGACGAGCAGTACTTC,CASSLGMRTADEQYF
-,TRBV11-2,-,TRBJ1-2,TGTGCCAGCAGCTTAGAAACGGGCTATGGCTACACCTTC,CASSLETGYGYTF
-,TRBV6-1,-,TRBJ2-2,TGTGCCAGCAGTGAAATCTTAGGGGTAGGGATCGGGGAGCTGTTTTTT,CASSEILGVGIGELFF
-,TRBV7-8,-,TRBJ2-5,TGTGCCAGCAGCTTTCCCGCTAGCGCCGTAGAGACCCAGTACTTC,CASSFPASAVETQYF
-,TRBV16,TRBD1,TRBJ1-4,TGTGCCAGCAGCTCCAGTGAGGGGGCGGTCGAAAAACTGTTTTTT,CASSSSEGAVEKLFF
-,TRBV18,-,TRBJ1-1,TGTGCCAGCTCTATAAAGGGGCAGGAAGCTTTCTTT,CASSIKGQEAFF
-,TRBV14,TRBD2,TRBJ2-3,TGTGCCAGCAGCCAAGTATCATTAGCGGGGGGGTACACAGATACGCAGTATTTT,CASSQVSLAGGYTDTQYF
-,TRBV24-1,TRBD2,TRBJ2-1,TGTGCCACCAGTGAAGCGGGGGGAGGGTCCTACAATGAGCAGTTCTTC,CATSEAGGGSYNEQFF
-,TRBV5-4,TRBD1,TRBJ1-1,TGTGCCAGCAGCCGCGAGGGGGCTCGGGGCACTGAAGCTTTCTTT,CASSREGARGTEAFF
-,TRBV11-2,TRBD1,TRBJ1-5,TGTGCCAGCAGTTCCGGGACAGGGGTTAGCCAGCCCCAGCATTTT,CASSSGTGVSQPQHF
-,TRBV28,-,TRBJ2-5,TGTGCCAGCAGTGCTCCCGACAGGCAAGAGACCCAGTACTTC,CASSAPDRQETQYF